This entry is about one T cell receptor beta chain. This CDR3 comprises 16 residues. Germline values: CDR1 LGHNA, CDR2 YNFKEQ. Trimming pared 0 bases from V and 3 bases from J, leaving 12 bases between. These data originate in a study of blood T cell repertoires in COVID-19. TCRdb's table, derived via immunoSEQ multiplex PCR, lists solely in-frame clones and lacks some. The sample shows about 49,000 clones, 70% to 90% of them seen only once. The source is a man older than 75 with acute or convalescent COVID-19. The rearrangement links TRBV4-2 to TRBJ2-1, with D perhaps TRBD2 (6 bases). The sample was peripheral blood. The CDR3 spells CASSQDYRGNYNEQFF. CDR3 DNA sequence: TGTGCCAGCAGCCAAGATTACCGGGGGAACTACAATGAGCAGTTCTTC.